Listed below are T cell receptor delta chains from one sample, sequenced in a study of Vδ1+ human thymocytes. TCRdb redid clone calling on the multiplex PCR reads using CATT. The sample holds about 75,000 delta-chain clones, about 35% seen once. Input material: Vdelta1+ gamma-delta thymocytes from the thymus. Receptors originate from a boy younger than two who had congenital heart surgery. The CDR3 runs from the conserved cysteine through the conserved F or W. A D gene is named only where the DNA matches it firmly. Expanded clones get a size class; other rows say once, few or many, or leave the size out.

V gene	clone size	D gene	J gene	CDR3 DNA	CDR3 protein
TRDV1	-	-	TRDJ1	TGTGCTCTTGGGGGGTGTAGGCCGACACCCCCCCTGTACACCGATAAACTCATCTTT	CALGGCRPTPPLYTDKLIF
TRDV1	-	TRDD3	TRDJ1	TGTGCTCTTGGGGAACGCCGTCTCGTACGCGGGGGATTCGTGCCCGATAAACTCATCTTT	CALGERRLVRGGFVPDKLIF
TRDV1	-	-	TRDJ1	TGTGCTCTTGGGGAAACTTTCCTAAAGTCGTTTACTGTTCCGTACACCGATAAACTCATCTTT	CALGETFLKSFTVPYTDKLIF
TRDV1	few	TRDD3	TRDJ1	TGTGCTCTTGGGGAACTACTCCGATGGGTGCTGGGGGACCCCACCGATAAACTCATCTTT	CALGELLRWVLGDPTDKLIF
TRDV1	-	-	TRDJ1	TGTGCTCTTGGGGAACGGACTCAGACCAACACCGATAAACTCATCTTT	CALGERTQTNTDKLIF
TRDV1	-	-	TRDJ1	TGTGCTCTTGGGGAACTAAGCTGGGAGGCACCAGCGAAGTACACCGATAAACTCATCTTT	CALGELSWEAPAKYTDKLIF
TRDV1	-	-	TRDJ1	TGTGCTCTTGGGGAACTTCCTCCGGCTTCGGGAAACATCGATAAACTCATCTTT	CALGELPPASGNIDKLIF
TRDV1	few	-	TRDJ1	TGTGCTCTTGGGGAGCCGCTTCCTGCCTACACCGATAAACTCATCTTT	CALGEPLPAYTDKLIF
TRDV1	-	TRDD3	TRDJ1	TGTGCTCTTGCGCGGGCATTTCCTACGGCGGGGGATACGGAATGGACCGATAAACTCATCTTT	CALARAFPTAGDTEWTDKLIF
TRDV1	-	-	TRDJ1	TGTGCTCTTGGGGAAGAACCGGGGGAGTACACCGATAAACTCATCTTT	CALGEEPGEYTDKLIF
TRDV1	-	-	TRDJ1	TGTGCTCTTGGGGAACGCTTCCGTCTGGAGTACACCGATAAACTCATCTTT	CALGERFRLEYTDKLIF
TRDV1	few	-	TRDJ2	TGTGCTCTTGGGGAACTCCCTTCCGGGACAGTTACTACGTCCCGGGCCCCTCCTTTGACAGCACAACTCTTCTTT	CALGELPSGTVTTSRAPPLTAQLFF
TRDV1	-	TRDD3	TRDJ1	TGTGCTCTTGGGGAATTCCTAGTACTGGGGGATACAACCGATAAACTCATCTTT	CALGEFLVLGDTTDKLIF
TRDV2	-	TRDD3	TRDJ1	TGTGCCTGTGACATCTATCCTATTACTGGGGGACCTGACTTTTGCACCGATAAACTCATCTTT	CACDIYPITGGPDFCTDKLIF
TRDV1	-	TRDD3	TRDJ1	TGTGCTCTTGGGGAATGGCCCCTTAACCTACTGGGGAACACCGATAAACTCATCTTT	CALGEWPLNLLGNTDKLIF
TRDV1	-	TRDD3	TRDJ1	TGTGCTCTTGGTCGAAGGTCCAGGAGTACTGGGGGATCTAACGATAAACTCATCTTT	CALGRRSRSTGGSNDKLIF
TRDV1	-	TRDD3	TRDJ1	TGTGCTCTTGGGGCGCTTCTCGACTGGGGGATATCACCCGGGACCGATAAACTCATCTTT	CALGALLDWGISPGTDKLIF
TRDV1	-	-	TRDJ1	TGTGCTCTTGGGAAAAATGGCCTTGCCAAACTCATCTTT	CALGKNGLAKLIF
TRDV1	-	TRDD3	TRDJ1	TGTGCTCTTGGGGACTTCCCCCCCCCTTTTCCTGGGGGATTCTACACCGATAAACTCATCTTT	CALGDFPPPFPGGFYTDKLIF
TRDV1	-	TRDD3	TRDJ1	TGTGCTCTTGGGGAACTACCTTTAGGGATACCCACCGATAAACTCATCTTT	CALGELPLGIPTDKLIF
TRDV1	-	-	TRDJ1	TGTGCTCTTGGGGAAGTCACACTCCCCCAAGTACCTAACGACACCGATAAACTCATCTTT	CALGEVTLPQVPNDTDKLIF
TRDV1	-	-	TRDJ1	TGTGCTCTTGGGGACCGCCACCCGGGAGATAAACTCATCTTT	CALGDRHPGDKLIF
TRDV2	many	TRDD3	TRDJ3	TGTGCCTGTGACACCCGTACTGGGGGATCGAGCTCCTGGGACACCCGACAGATGTTTTTC	CACDTRTGGSSSWDTRQMFF
TRDV1	few	TRDD2	TRDJ1	TGTGCTCTTGGGGAACTAAGCCCTCGCTTCCTACGCCAATGGGGACCATACACCGATAAACTCATCTTT	CALGELSPRFLRQWGPYTDKLIF
TRDV1	few	TRDD3	TRDJ1	TGTGCTCTTGCAACAAGAACCCCAACTACGTGGTGGGGGATAGGTCCTGATAAACTCATCTTT	CALATRTPTTWWGIGPDKLIF
TRDV1	-	TRDD3	TRDJ1	TGTGCTCTTGGCCCCAATCCCCCTTCCCGTCCTGGGGGATCGGGGGTCGATAAACTCATCTTT	CALGPNPPSRPGGSGVDKLIF
TRDV1	-	TRDD3	TRDJ1	TGTGCTCTTGGGGAACTAGTCTTACGTCGGGGGATCGGGAACACCGATAAACTCATCTTT	CALGELVLRRGIGNTDKLIF
TRDV1	-	TRDD3	TRDJ1	TGTGCTCTTGGGGAGCGTATTTCTTTTTCTGGGGGATACGCTACCACCGATAAACTCATCTTT	CALGERISFSGGYATTDKLIF
TRDV1	-	-	TRDJ1	TGTGCTCTTGGGGACCCCTCTCTACGGTCCCCTACGCGCTGGGGATTCACCTACACCGATAAACTCATCTTT	CALGDPSLRSPTRWGFTYTDKLIF
TRDV1	-	-	TRDJ1	TGTGCTCTTGGGGAAGCCCCCTCAAATACCGATAAACTCATCTTT	CALGEAPSNTDKLIF
TRDV1	-	TRDD3	TRDJ1	TGTGCTCTTGGGGAAAAAGTTAATCCTTCTCTGGGGGACCCTAACACCGATAAACTCATCTTT	CALGEKVNPSLGDPNTDKLIF
TRDV1	-	TRDD3	TRDJ2	TGTGCTCTTGGGGAAGCCCAGTACTGGGGGATTGGCGGCGCTTTGACAGCACAACTCTTCTTT	CALGEAQYWGIGGALTAQLFF
TRDV1	few	-	TRDJ1	TGTGCTCTTGGGGGGAGACGCAAGTACACCGATAAACTCATCTTT	CALGGRRKYTDKLIF
TRDV1	once	TRDD3	TRDJ1	TGTGCTCTTGGGGAACTCAGAACAAGTACTGGGGGTCCCCATCAGTACACCGATAAACTCATCTTT	CALGELRTSTGGPHQYTDKLIF
TRDV1	-	-	TRDJ1	TGTGCTCTTGGGGAACCGCCTACTAGGATGGGGGGTTCGTACACCGATAAACTCATCTTT	CALGEPPTRMGGSYTDKLIF
TRDV1	few	TRDD3	TRDJ1	TGTGCTCTTGGGGAACTAGAGGTCCTACATGGTGGGGGATACAAGGGAGATGCCGATAAACTCATCTTT	CALGELEVLHGGGYKGDADKLIF
TRDV1	-	-	TRDJ1	TGTGCTCTGGACTCGGCTGGGATGTGCGACACCGATAAACTCATCTTT	CALDSAGMCDTDKLIF
TRDV1	few	TRDD3	TRDJ1	TGTGCTCTGCTTCCAACTTCCCGCTGGGGGATAACGGGCATCGCCGATAAACTCATCTTT	CALLPTSRWGITGIADKLIF
TRDV2	few	TRDD3	TRDJ1	TGTGCCTGTGACACCGACGGATGGGGGATGATCGATAAACTCATCTTT	CACDTDGWGMIDKLIF
TRDV1	-	TRDD3	TRDJ1	TGTGCTCTTGGGGGAAGCCTTCCTCCCCTATATTCCCACTGGGGGATACTGGCCGATAAACTCATCTTT	CALGGSLPPLYSHWGILADKLIF
TRDV1	-	TRDD3	TRDJ1	TGTGCTCTTGGGGAACCCGGCATCCTGAGTGGGATACAGACTAGGTCCACCGATAAACTCATCTTT	CALGEPGILSGIQTRSTDKLIF
TRDV1	few	TRDD2	TRDJ1	TGTGCTCTTGACAAAAGGGCCTTCCTGCTCAACACCGATAAACTCATCTTT	CALDKRAFLLNTDKLIF
TRDV1	few	-	TRDJ1	TGTGCTCTTGGGGAACTATTTTGGGCCGATAAACTCATCTTT	CALGELFWADKLIF
TRDV1	-	TRDD2	TRDJ1	TGTGCTCTTGGGGAACCTACCTCGCACCTAGCCTTCCTCTTTGGTAAACTCATCTTT	CALGEPTSHLAFLFGKLIF
TRDV1	-	TRDD3	TRDJ1	TGTGCTCTTGGGAAAAATTTCCTTCCTACAACGTTCTGGGGGATACGTGGTACTTTTTACACCGATAAACTCATCTTT	CALGKNFLPTTFWGIRGTFYTDKLIF
TRDV1	-	TRDD2	TRDJ1	TGTGCTCTTGGGGGCCCCTTCCTAAGGGCTGTTGGGATTACCGATAAACTCATCTTT	CALGGPFLRAVGITDKLIF
TRDV1	-	-	TRDJ1	TGTGCTCTTGGGGAACCCCAGGACTTGAGGACCGATAAACTCATCTTT	CALGEPQDLRTDKLIF